Following are 14 T cell receptor beta chains from one sample sequenced in a study of T cell responses to AZD1222 COVID-19 vaccine. The protocol was immunoSEQ multiplex PCR, while the TCRdb copy is restricted to in-frame clones and leaves out a portion. The sample gives 120,000 or so clones, 65% to 90% of which show up once; 7.7% is in the top ten. The sequences come from peripheral blood, collected on day 0 of AZD1222 vaccination. The receptors here all came from an adult in good health.

V usage is TRBV5-6 and J usage is TRBJ2-1, with 8 nucleotides matching TRBD2. The length of the CDR3 is 18 residues. The J segment lost 9 bases and the V segment lost 1 base, leaving 18 bases of the junction unmatched. Germline V CDR1 and CDR2: SGHDT, YYEEEE. CDR3 amino acids: CASSLIREVRGGEIEQFF. DNA of the CDR3: TGTGCCAGCAGCTTGATTAGGGAAGTTCGGGGGGGAGAGATTGAGCAGTTCTTC.

The chain joins TRBV27 to TRBJ1-2; 9 nucleotides line up with TRBD1. The CDR3 loop spans 14 amino acids. CDR1 is MNHEY and CDR2 is SMNVEV in the germline V gene (reference sequence). V trimming: 4 bases; J trimming: 8 bases; junction bases outside the gene matches: 8. This chain's CDR3 is CASSSPGQGGGYTF. The CDR3 DNA reads TGTGCCAGCAGTTCCCCGGGACAGGGAGGCGGCTACACCTTC.

The chain carries TRBV19 and TRBJ2-7; 8 positions agree with TRBD1. The CDR3 has 15 amino acids. Germline values: CDR1 LNHDA, CDR2 SQIVND (reference sequence). The V and J ends lost 5 bases and 0 bases, in that order; junction bases with no gene match: 6. The CDR3 here is CASSVTGGTSYEQYF. The CDR3 DNA sequence: TGTGCCAGTAGTGTAACAGGGGGGACCTCCTACGAGCAGTACTTC. Filled out from reference TRBV19 and TRBJ2-7, the complete variable domain reads DGGITQSPKYLFRKEGQNVTLSCEQNLNHDAMYWYRQDPGQGLRLIYYSQIVNDFQKGDIAEGYSVSREKKESFPLTVTSAQKNPTAFYLCASSVTGGTSYEQYFGPGTRLTVT.

This chain connects TRBV11-2 to TRBJ2-4; no firm D call. The CDR3 is 14 residues long. Germline V gene data show CDR1 as SGHAT and CDR2 as FQNNGV. Trimming cost V 0 bases and J 0 bases, with 3 bases left between them. CDR3 region: CASSLDPAKNIQYF. The CDR3 nucleotides read TGTGCCAGCAGCTTAGACCCAGCCAAAAACATTCAGTACTTC. Filled out from reference TRBV11-2 and TRBJ2-4, the complete variable domain reads EAGVAQSPRYKIIEKRQSVAFWCNPISGHATLYWYQQILGQGPKLLIQFQNNGVVDDSQLPKDRFSAERLKGVDSTLKIQPAKLEDSAVYLCASSLDPAKNIQYFGAGTRLSVL.

Here the CDR3 DNA reads TGCGCCAGCAGCGGGGGACTAGCGTACACCGGGGAGCTGTTTTTT. Its translation: CASSGGLAYTGELFF. The rearrangement links TRBV5-1 to TRBJ2-2, with 10 positions matching TRBD2. V lost 4 bases and J lost 3; bases outside the gene matches: 3. Germline V gene lookup returns CDR1 SGHRS and CDR2 YFSETQ. The CDR3 consists of 15 residues.

The V and J genes are TRBV7-2 and TRBJ2-5; tentatively, D is TRBD2 (7 bases). CDR3 size: 16 residues. Germline V gene lookup returns CDR1 SGHTA and CDR2 FQGNSA. V was trimmed by 5 bases and J by 3 bases, leaving 19 bases between them. Here the CDR3 reads CASSPGLGGGEETQYF. CDR3 in DNA: TGTGCCAGCAGCCCAGGGCTGGGCGGGGGCGAAGAGACCCAGTACTTC.

The chain joins TRBV5-1 to TRBJ1-3; no firm D call. V was trimmed by 4 bases and J by 0 bases, leaving 8 bases between them. From germline, CDR1 is SGHRS and CDR2 YFSETQ. CDR3 length: 14 amino acids. The CDR3 bases are TGCGCCAGCAGCACGGGCATCTCTGGAAACACCATATATTTT. Amino acid sequence: CASSTGISGNTIYF.

The genes are TRBV4-2 and TRBJ2-1; D is uncertain. The CDR3 consists of 12 residues. With 3 bases removed from V and 10 bases from J, the gap between germline ends came to 10 bases. Per the germline V gene, CDR1 is LGHNA and CDR2 is YNFKEQ. The CDR3 DNA follows: TGTGCCAGCAGCCACGTGGCTGGGGAGCAGTTCTTC. It is translated as CASSHVAGEQFF.

The chain has TRBV19 and TRBJ2-7; the D gene is possibly TRBD2 (6 bases). The CDR3 consists of 13 residues. Germline-derived CDR1 and CDR2 are LNHDA and SQIVND (reference sequence). The ends were cut back, 7 bases at V and 1 base at J, with 11 bases in the middle. The DNA of the CDR3 is TGTGCCAGTACGGGGGTATCGTCCTACGAGCAGTACTTC. Translating gives CASTGVSSYEQYF.

The chain uses TRBV19 and TRBJ1-2; unclear D gene. Germline V CDR1 and CDR2: LNHDA, SQIVND (reference sequence). V lost 6 bases, J lost 13 bases, and 24 bases lay in between. The CDR3 consists of 14 residues. The CDR3 reads CASRLSPGLSFGTF. The DNA for the CDR3 is TGTGCCAGTAGACTAAGTCCGGGCCTTTCCTTCGGCACCTTC.

In the case of this clone: The sample holds other DNA sequences that translate to the same CDR3. The chain joins TRBV18 to TRBJ2-5; D call uncertain. This CDR3 has 13 residues. In germline, CDR1 is KGHSH, CDR2 LQKENI. Trimming removed 6 bases from V and 1 base from J, with 9 bases in between. In nucleotides, the CDR3 is TGTGCCAGCTCCCCGGACCTCCAAGAGACCCAGTACTTC. Translating it yields CASSPDLQETQYF. Based on the CDR3 plus reference TRBV18 and TRBJ2-5, the full variable domain is NAGVMQNPRHLVRRRGQEARLRCSPMKGHSHVYWYRQLPEEGLKFMVYLQKENIIDESGMPKERFSAEFPKEGPSILRIQQVVRGDSAAYFCASSPDLQETQYFGPGTRLLVL.

The chain couples TRBV7-2 to TRBJ2-7; 15 bases map to TRBD2. V shed 5 bases and J 0 bases; nucleotides not matched to a gene: 5. The CDR3 runs to 17 residues. Germline V lookup: CDR1 SGHTA, CDR2 FQGNSA. The CDR3 loop reads CASSLGLAGGHSYEQYF. As DNA, the CDR3 is TGTGCCAGCAGCCTCGGACTAGCGGGAGGGCACTCCTACGAGCAGTACTTC.

The V gene is TRBV28, the J gene TRBJ1-4; TRBD1 is a possible D gene (5 bases). V lost 10 bases to trimming and J lost 4 bases, with 16 bases between them. In germline, CDR1 is MDHEN, CDR2 SYDVKM. CDR3 length: 14 residues. CDR3 loop: CATRRGGINEKLFF. CDR3 bases: TGTGCCACCCGAAGGGGAGGTATTAATGAAAAACTGTTTTTT.

V gene TRBV28 combines with J gene TRBJ1-1; maybe TRBD1 (6 bases). This CDR3 contains 14 residues. Trimming pared 3 bases from V and 1 base from J, leaving 9 bases between. Per the germline V gene, CDR1 is MDHEN and CDR2 is SYDVKM. CDR3 DNA sequence: TGTGCCAGCAGTTTGGCAGGGGCGAACACTGAAGCTTTCTTT. Protein sequence: CASSLAGANTEAFF.